This T cell receptor (beta chain) originates from a study of blood T cell repertoires in COVID-19. Study at large: Whether acute or convalescent, the COVID-19 samples came from the United States, Italy and Spain.

In the original processing: Reference gene primers were amplified, and this amplification served to estimate nucleated cell counts. TCRdb keeps only in-frame clones here, not all; method: immunoSEQ multiplex PCR. V and J calls and clone size are copied from that table; D and trimming were computed from the DNA. The profile shows around 130,000 clones, around nine tenths of them singletons. The germline V gene has CDR1 SGHNT and CDR2 YYREEE (reference sequence). Trimming removed 3 bases from V and 3 bases from J; junction bases left unmatched: 14. The length of the CDR3 is 17 residues. This TCR came from a man in his 70s with active COVID-19. Sample: peripheral blood. This chain connects TRBV5-4 to TRBJ2-7; TRBD2 agrees at 8 bases. The CDR3 loop reads CASSSSGGATNLYEQYF. DNA for the CDR3: TGTGCCAGCAGCTCCTCGGGGGGGGCAACTAACCTCTACGAGCAGTACTTC. Looking up the rest from reference TRBV5-4 and TRBJ2-7 gives the full variable domain: ETGVTQSPTHLIKTRGQQVTLRCSSQSGHNTVSWYQQALGQGPQFIFQYYREEENGRGNFPPRFSGLQFPNYSSELNVNALELDDSALYLCASSSSGGATNLYEQYFGPGTRLTVT.